One and the same sample provided the 16 T cell receptor beta chains below, sequenced in a study of regulatory T cells in long-lasting Graves disease. Combining iRepertoire HTBI primers with Arm-PCR of CDR3 regions, the authors built TCR beta libraries. A single record per CDR3 protein comes from TCRdb applying MiXCR to the multiplex PCR reads. Among under 500,000 distinct CDR3 sequences, around 20% were seen once, and the ten largest hold about 7.8%. The time point is: persistent/refractory GD, antithyroid drugs over 5 years with positive TRAb. From RNA extracted from PBMCs, the TCR library was made. Sequenced material: peripheral blood mononuclear cells (PBMCs), taken when the disease was refractory, from a patient treated with antithyroid drugs. These receptors originate from a female donor with Graves disease.

The V and J genes are TRBV7-9 and TRBJ1-1; 7 bases align to TRBD1. The V gene's germline CDR1 is SEHNR and CDR2 FQNEAQ (reference sequence). V shed 5 bases, J shed 1 base, and the junction held 7 bases outside the gene matches. CDR3 size: 15 residues. The CDR3 DNA follows: TGTGCCAGCAGCCCCATTGACAGGGCGAACACTGAAGCTTTCTTT. Translating it yields CASSPIDRANTEAFF. Supplemented by reference TRBV7-9 and TRBJ1-1, the full variable domain reads DTGVSQNPRHKITKRGQNVTFRCDPISEHNRLYWYRQTLGQGPEFLTYFQNEAQLEKSRLLSDRFSAERPKGSFSTLEIQRTEQGDSAMYLCASSPIDRANTEAFFGQGTRLTVV.

This clonotype was observed many times. This rearrangement joins TRBV30 to TRBJ1-2; D possibly corresponds to TRBD1 (5 bases). The V gene's germline CDR1 is GTSNPN and CDR2 SVGIG (reference sequence). This CDR3 region has 13 residues. With 5 bases removed from V and 10 bases from J, the gap between germline ends came to 20 bases. Here the CDR3 reads CAWSPRDSRAYTF. The CDR3 DNA is TGTGCCTGGTCGCCTCGGGACTCCAGGGCCTACACCTTC.

This clonotype was counted at least ten times. The rearrangement uses TRBV12-3 or TRBV12-4 and TRBJ1-1, with unresolved D. V dropped 6 bases and J dropped 1 base, with 12 bases sitting between them. CDR3 length: 14 amino acids. The CDR3 DNA is TGTGCCAGCAGCTTGGTTCGACAGAACACTGAAGCTTTCTTT. Translated, it gives CASSLVRQNTEAFF.

This clonotype was seen a handful of times. This chain joins TRBV5-6 and TRBJ2-7; no clear D gene. Germline assignment: CDR1 SGHDT and CDR2 YYEEEE. The CDR3 is made up of 12 amino acids. Trimming stripped 5 bases from V and 3 bases from J, with 9 bases between. The CDR3 protein is CASRGDDYEQYF. CDR3 DNA: TGTGCCAGCAGGGGTGATGACTACGAGCAGTACTTC.

The V gene is TRBV18, the J gene TRBJ2-1, with 7 bases matching TRBD2. Germline V gene lookup returns CDR1 KGHSH and CDR2 LQKENI. This CDR3 has 18 amino acids. J gave up 4 bases and V 6 bases, and 18 bases lay outside the gene matches. CDR3 DNA sequence: TGTGCCAGCTCCCGCTCAGCCGCCCCGCGGGAGTTGTACAATGAGCAGTTCTTC. Protein sequence: CASSRSAAPRELYNEQFF. The full variable domain, completed using reference TRBV18 and TRBJ2-1, is NAGVMQNPRHLVRRRGQEARLRCSPMKGHSHVYWYRQLPEEGLKFMVYLQKENIIDESGMPKERFSAEFPKEGPSILRIQQVVRGDSAAYFCASSRSAAPRELYNEQFFGPGTRLTVL.

This clonotype came up many times. V usage is TRBV6-1 and J usage is TRBJ1-5, with D perhaps matching TRBD1 (5 bases). The CDR3 loop spans 17 amino acids. Trimming removed 5 bases from V and 2 bases from J, with 19 bases in between. Germline V CDR1 and CDR2: MNHNS, SASEGT. In nucleotides, the CDR3 is TGTGCCAGCAGTAAAAACGGGGGATTAGGAGGCAATCAGCCCCAGCATTTT. It codes for CASSKNGGLGGNQPQHF.

At least ten counts were recorded for this clonotype. J is TRBJ2-2 and V is TRBV6-1; 8 nucleotides align to TRBD2. The germline V gene encodes CDR1 MNHNS and CDR2 SASEGT. The CDR3 covers 14 residues. V lost 7 bases, J lost 8 bases, and 9 bases stayed unmatched. The chain's CDR3 is CASMRRTSLGELFF. The CDR3 coding sequence is TGTGCCAGCATGCGTCGGACTAGCCTAGGGGAGCTGTTTTTT.

This clonotype has only a few counts. The CDR3: CASTRLSGRSPYEQYF. For the CDR3, the DNA is TGTGCCAGCACCCGGCTCAGCGGGAGGTCCCCCTACGAGCAGTACTTC. The chain couples TRBV3-2 to TRBJ2-7; the table calls TRBD2, which could not be checked here. TRBV3-2 is a recognized pseudogene. The CDR3 sequence is 16 residues long.

This clonotype has a count of ten or more. The V gene is TRBV7-3, the J gene TRBJ2-7; 7 bases are shared with TRBD2. With V trimmed by 3 bases and J by 4 bases, 9 bases remained unmatched. This CDR3 spans 15 amino acids. CDR1 is SGHTA, CDR2 FQGTGA, per germline. CDR3 protein: CASSFSVGGPYEQYF. For the CDR3, the DNA is TGTGCCAGCAGCTTTTCCGTGGGAGGGCCATACGAGCAGTACTTC.

This clonotype was detected only a few times. The V and J genes are TRBV27 and TRBJ1-5; 7 bases are a match to TRBD1. V was pared by 5 bases and J by 4 bases, with 5 bases of the junction left unmatched. This CDR3 contains 14 residues. CDR1 and CDR2 from the germline V gene are MNHEY and SMNVEV (reference sequence). The CDR3 coding sequence is TGTGCCAGCAGTGATCGGACAGGTAATCAGCCCCAGCATTTT. Protein: CASSDRTGNQPQHF.

This rearrangement joins TRBV4-2 to TRBJ2-7; TRBD2 aligns across 10 bases. The CDR3 loop spans 15 amino acids. The trim removed 0 bases at V and 4 bases at J, leaving 3 bases unmatched. CDR1 and CDR2 from the germline V gene are LGHNA and YNFKEQ. For the CDR3, the DNA is TGTGCCAGCAGCCAAGATCTAGCGGGAGAGTACGAGCAGTACTTC. It encodes CASSQDLAGEYEQYF.

V gene TRBV4-1 combines with J gene TRBJ1-3; D not resolved. V dropped 3 bases and J dropped 1 base, with 16 bases sitting between them. Per germline, CDR1 MGHRA and CDR2 YSYEKL. This CDR3 region has 17 residues. CDR3: CASSQIMIRRSGNTIYF. For the CDR3, the DNA is TGCGCCAGCAGCCAGATCATGATTCGCAGGTCTGGAAACACCATATATTTT.

Concerning this clonotype itself: One base away lies a much larger clone, so this may be a sequencing read error. The gene calls are TRBV30 and TRBJ1-4; 7 positions agree with TRBD1. The CDR3 is 15 residues long. Per the germline V gene, CDR1 is GTSNPN and CDR2 is SVGIG (reference sequence). CDR3: CAWSPLVRGQGKLVF. The CDR3 region has the DNA TGTGCCTGGAGCCCCTTGGTGAGGGGGCAGGGAAAACTGGTTTTT.

This clonotype was observed at least ten times. The rearrangement links TRBV12-3 or TRBV12-4 to TRBJ2-2; TRBD2 agrees at 7 bases. V trimming: 7 bases; J trimming: 4 bases; junction bases outside the gene matches: 12. The CDR3 totals 16 residues. The CDR3 DNA reads TGTGCCAGCACTCCGAGGGGCGGGGGACGCACCGGGGAGCTGTTTTTT. Translating gives CASTPRGGGRTGELFF.

The V call is TRBV30, the J call TRBJ1-1; D gene ambiguous. This CDR3 region has 12 residues. CDR1 and CDR2 from the germline V gene are GTSNPN and SVGIG (reference sequence). V was clipped by 5 bases and J by 1 base, with 8 bases between them. In DNA form, the CDR3 reads TGTGCCTGGGTCGGAGGGAACACTGAAGCTTTCTTT. It codes for CAWVGGNTEAFF.

The V gene is TRBV24-1, the J gene TRBJ2-7, with 14 bases aligning to TRBD2. The CDR3 is 17 amino acids. CDR1 is KGHDR, CDR2 SFDVKD, per germline. Unmatched junction bases numbered 4, after V lost 2 bases and J lost 2 bases. CDR3 coding DNA: TGTGCCACCAGTGATTCAGGACTAGCGGGAGGAACCTACGAGCAGTACTTC. Translated: CATSDSGLAGGTYEQYF.